This TCR beta chain was identified during a study of blood T cell repertoires in COVID-19. Across the whole study: Sites across the United States, Italy and Spain contributed samples from acute and convalescent COVID-19.

Per the study methods: Amplifying reference gene primers gave estimates of nucleated cell counts. Profiling relied on immunoSEQ multiplex PCR, and the TCRdb table lists in-frame clones only, not all of them. The V and J calls and clone size were taken over from that table, and D and trimming were inferred from the DNA. The table shows around 57,000 clones, with around 80% occurring only once. Trimming removed 4 bases from V and 8 bases from J; junction bases left unmatched: 9. The germline V gene has CDR1 SGDLS and CDR2 YYNGEE. This CDR3 has 15 residues. This clone showed up many times. This TCR was recovered from a woman aged 70-85 years with acute or convalescent COVID-19. V usage is TRBV9 and J usage is TRBJ2-1, with TRBD1 identical over 10 bases. Sequenced: peripheral blood. The CDR3 DNA is TGTGCCAGCAGCAACCGGGACAGGGGTTTTCATGAGCAGTTCTTC. It encodes CASSNRDRGFHEQFF.